This T cell receptor beta chain originates from a study of T cell repertoires in cytomegalovirus infection. Study-wide context: In public TCR beta signatures, there were indications of both CMV infection and matching HLA type.

This clonotype was recorded at least ten times. What it recognizes is unknown. This CDR3 has 20 residues. After removal of 3 bases from V and 0 bases from J, the junction contained 17 bases not matched to a gene. Germline V gives CDR1 SGHNT, CDR2 YENEEA. Study-level findings and limits: CMV-specific TCR beta clonotypes restricted by HLA-C were the ones dominating the ex vivo response. CMV carriers having the relevant HLA were flagged by cumulative public TCR beta family frequency.

MiXCR, run by TCRdb on the reads, gives a single entry per CDR3 protein. The table includes 150,000 to 160,000 distinct CDR3 sequences, roughly a quarter detected once. J is TRBJ1-3 and V is TRBV11-3; 7 nucleotides match TRBD1. This TCR derives from a human donor in good health (CMV status not recorded). Some clones in this sample may be carry-over from other donors' samples. The sample consisted of PBMCs. Here the CDR3 DNA reads TGTGCCAGCAGCTTTGACGGACAGGTTATCGGGGTGCTCTCTGGAAACACCATATATTTT. Protein sequence: CASSFDGQVIGVLSGNTIYF.